Listed here is a single T cell receptor beta chain. It lacks a known antigen. Within one base of it there is no much larger clone, and no base qualities were kept. The CDR3, cysteine through phenylalanine, is 15 amino acids long. Of all the DNA, just the CDR3 is kept, 45 bases in frame from base 1. V was cut back by 1 base and J by 1 base, leaving a gap of 8 bases between them. The germline V gene provides CDR1 SGHVS and CDR2 FQNEAQ. This sample stems from a study of blood T cell repertoires in COVID-19 (dated by TCRdb to about 2020). Concerning the study at large: Samples covering the acute and convalescent phases of COVID-19 were provided by collaborators in the United States, Italy and Spain. Subjects who had been exposed to COVID-19, were actively infected with it, or had recovered from it provided the deeply sampled blood TCRbeta repertoires that made up the dataset. A freely available public database, intended as a resource for researchers studying the immune response to SARS-CoV-2, is where the repertoires were released. Where HLA class I and class II types were available, the types were taken from metadata supplied by the sample provider, not from assay-based typing. Sample metadata almost always included a de-identified subject ID, COVID-19 status, age in years and sex. The material from the prospective study consisted of cDNA or gDNA derived from T cells, B-cell-depleted T cells, or PBMCs. The samples were drawn from the first 160 participants of the ongoing ImmuneRACE study and from 950 to 1,500 subjects provided by 6 global collaborators.

General conclusions and limits of the study: The quantity of clinical and demographic metadata differed by source and by participant and was supplied without curation.

TCRbeta CDR3 regions were amplified from genomic DNA using the immunoSEQ Assay, a bias-controlled multiplex PCR. Concerning the study's data processing: The number of nucleated cells in each sample was estimated by amplification of reference gene primers within the assay. To quantify the absolute abundance of each unique TCRbeta CDR3 rearrangement, sequence reads were collapsed and filtered. For each sample, productive Simpson clonality was calculated as the square root of Simpson's diversity index over productive rearrangements. The source is immuneACCESS, and TCRdb retained only in-frame sequences with V and J called. Part of the clones is not carried over; for the studies checked, unresolved V genes explain less than half of this, and the remainder is unexplained. V and J calls plus clone size are reproduced from that table; the DNA served to infer D and trimming. This sample holds 120,000 or so clones; roughly 87% were observed only once. Of the sample, under 7% falls within the top ten clones.

Collaborating institutions collected whole blood in K2EDTA tubes following their own protocols. Collaborator samples were shipped for TCRbeta analysis as frozen whole blood, isolated PBMCs, or DNA extracted from either sample type. The sample comprised peripheral blood. The chain joins TRBV7-8 to TRBJ1-5; too little of a D gene remains to name it. This TCR was recovered from a man older than 75 with active or convalescent COVID-19. The sequence in DNA is TGTGCCAGCAGCTTAGTCGTGACAAGCAATCAGCCCCAGCATTTT. Its coded protein is CASSLVVTSNQPQHF.